Below, 30 T cell receptor beta chains from the same sample are listed, as sequenced in a study of Ad26.COV2.S vaccination and SARS-CoV-2 variants. Assay: immunoSEQ multiplex PCR; the TCRdb copy retains only in-frame clones and omits some. The data show about 400,000 clones, 80% to 90% seen once. The treatment here: 15 to 20 received Ad26.COV2.S at low or high dose, single or two shots; five or six received placebo; per-sample allocation not given. Sampling occurred on day 63 after the first vaccine or placebo injection. The sequencing here drew on peripheral blood, taken in a trial of Ad26.COV2.S vaccine versus placebo. These receptor sequences come from a person aged 18-60 years who received the Ad26.COV2.S COVID-19 vaccine or a placebo.

The rearrangement links TRBV7-9 to TRBJ1-6; 7 bases align to TRBD1. CDR3 size: 16 residues. The germline CDR1 and CDR2 sequences are SEHNR and FQNEAQ (reference sequence). The V and J ends lost 2 bases and 10 bases, in that order; junction bases with no gene match: 11. In nucleotides, the CDR3 is TGTGCCAGCAGCTTATCAGGGGGAGGGTTTAGCTCACCCCTCCACTTT. It encodes CASSLSGGGFSSPLHF. The complete variable domain, with remaining parts taken from reference TRBV7-9 and TRBJ1-6, reads DTGVSQNPRHKITKRGQNVTFRCDPISEHNRLYWYRQTLGQGPEFLTYFQNEAQLEKSRLLSDRFSAERPKGSFSTLEIQRTEQGDSAMYLCASSLSGGGFSSPLHFGNGTRLTVT.

The sample holds one count of this clone. V is TRBV5-4 and J is TRBJ2-6, with 8 positions matching TRBD1. With V trimmed by 4 bases and J by 0 bases, 6 bases remained unmatched. Germline lookup yields CDR1 SGHNT and CDR2 YYREEE (reference sequence). CDR3 size: 17 residues. CDR3 residues: CASSPGTGVSGANVLTF. The DNA for the CDR3 is TGTGCCAGCAGCCCTGGGACAGGCGTCTCTGGGGCCAACGTCCTGACTTTC.

This clone was picked up one time. The chain recombines TRBV6-6 with TRBJ1-2; D is unresolved. CDR1 is MNHNY, CDR2 SVGAGI, per germline (reference sequence). The CDR3 loop spans 13 amino acids. V was clipped by 6 bases and J by 8 bases, with 16 bases between them. The CDR3 sequence: CASSYGPPGGYTF. The CDR3 DNA reads TGTGCCAGCAGCTACGGACCCCCGGGAGGCTACACCTTC.

The rearrangement uses TRBV29-1 and TRBJ1-1; TRBD1 is a possible D gene (5 bases). Germline CDR1 reads SQVTM; CDR2 reads ANQGSEA. V lost 6 bases and J 4 bases, leaving 18 bases between the germline ends. The CDR3 has 14 amino acids. The chain's CDR3 is CSVAGPAKVTEAFF. DNA for the CDR3: TGCAGCGTCGCGGGGCCGGCTAAGGTCACTGAAGCTTTCTTT.

The chain recombines TRBV6-5 with TRBJ1-1, with unresolved D. Germline V lookup: CDR1 MNHEY, CDR2 SVGAGI. Trimming shortened V by 4 bases and J by 1 base, and 7 bases separated the two germline ends. The CDR3 has 13 residues. The CDR3 protein is CASSSSQNTEAFF. The CDR3, as DNA: TGTGCCAGCAGTTCAAGTCAGAACACTGAAGCTTTCTTT.

This sequence joins TRBV10-3 and TRBJ2-1, with D hard to call. Looked up from germline, CDR1 is ENHRY and CDR2 is SYGVKD. This CDR3 spans 14 amino acids. V gave up 7 bases and J gave up 2 bases, with 12 bases separating them. The CDR3 DNA reads as TGTGCCATCAAGGGTGGAAGGGCCTACAATGAGCAGTTCTTC. Amino acids: CAIKGGRAYNEQFF.

The chain links TRBV15 to TRBJ2-3, with D unresolved. Trimming left V 0 bases short and J 4 bases short, with 11 bases between. Germline V gene lookup returns CDR1 LNHNV and CDR2 YYDKDF (reference sequence). The CDR3 extends over 15 amino acids. The CDR3 bases are TGTGCCACCAGCAGAGAGAAGCTGGGTCCAGATACGCAGTATTTT. Residues: CATSREKLGPDTQYF.

This chain links TRBV7-9 with TRBJ2-1, with unresolved D. Germline V lookup: CDR1 SEHNR, CDR2 FQNEAQ (reference sequence). Trimming left V 5 bases short and J 4 bases short, with 12 bases between. The CDR3 loop spans 14 amino acids. In nucleotides, the CDR3 is TGTGCCAGCAGCCCCTCGACGCTGTACAATGAGCAGTTCTTC. It encodes CASSPSTLYNEQFF.

For the CDR3, the DNA is TGTGCCAGCAGCTTCGTGAACACTGAAGCTTTCTTT. Amino acid sequence: CASSFVNTEAFF. The chain carries TRBV7-2 and TRBJ1-1; D is uncertain. This CDR3 has 12 amino acids. The V gene lost 3 bases and the J gene lost 0 bases, with 2 bases spanning the gap. CDR1 SGHTA and CDR2 FQGNSA come from the germline V gene.

The V and J genes are TRBV24-1 and TRBJ2-2; 9 bases fit TRBD2. The germline V gene has CDR1 KGHDR and CDR2 SFDVKD. The CDR3 sequence is 16 residues long. V was clipped by 4 bases and J by 6 bases; unmatched bases: 8. CDR3 nucleotide sequence: TGTGCCACCAGTGACCACCTAGCGGGAAGGGCCGGGGAGCTGTTTTTT. Translated, it gives CATSDHLAGRAGELFF.

The gene calls are TRBV19 and TRBJ1-1, with TRBD1 identical over 11 bases. CDR1 is LNHDA, CDR2 SQIVND, per germline (reference sequence). V shed 5 bases and J 3 bases; nucleotides not matched to a gene: 11. The CDR3 length is 17 residues. The CDR3 spells CASSPWTGGARDTEAFF. The CDR3 region has the DNA TGTGCCAGTAGTCCGTGGACAGGGGGCGCGAGGGACACTGAAGCTTTCTTT.

The gene calls are TRBV5-1 and TRBJ2-3; D is unresolved. Trimming stripped 0 bases from V and 4 bases from J, with 6 bases between. CDR3 size: 13 residues. Germline assignment: CDR1 SGHRS and CDR2 YFSETQ. CDR3 region: CASSLEWADTQYF. In DNA form, the CDR3 reads TGCGCCAGCAGCTTGGAGTGGGCAGATACGCAGTATTTT.

The chain couples TRBV30 to TRBJ2-3; 11 positions agree with TRBD1. V lost 5 bases to trimming and J lost 5 bases; unmatched junction nucleotides: 9. CDR1 and CDR2 from the germline V gene are GTSNPN and SVGIG (reference sequence). CDR3 length: 15 amino acids. CDR3 sequence reads: CAWGRGQGDGDTQYF. In nucleotides, the CDR3 is TGTGCCTGGGGGAGGGGACAGGGGGACGGAGATACGCAGTATTTT.

This clone is a singleton in its sample. This rearrangement joins TRBV5-5 to TRBJ2-3; D is perhaps TRBD2 (6 bases). The CDR3 totals 14 residues. Trimming shortened V by 1 base and J by 3 bases, and 9 bases separated the two germline ends. Germline CDR1 SGHKS, CDR2 YYEKEE (reference sequence). CDR3 residues: CASSLTSTTDTQYF. CDR3 coding DNA: TGTGCCAGCAGCTTGACTAGCACGACAGATACGCAGTATTTT.

The rearrangement joins TRBV5-6 to TRBJ1-1, with D uncertain. Germline V gene sequence: CDR1 SGHDT, CDR2 YYEEEE. The CDR3 is 14 amino acids. Trimming pared 0 bases from V and 1 base from J, leaving 7 bases between. CDR3 sequence reads: CASSLGPTNTEAFF. CDR3 DNA sequence: TGTGCCAGCAGCTTGGGACCGACGAACACTGAAGCTTTCTTT. Filled out from reference TRBV5-6 and TRBJ1-1, the complete variable domain reads DAGVTQSPTHLIKTRGQQVTLRCSPKSGHDTVSWYQQALGQGPQFIFQYYEEEERQRGNFPDRFSGHQFPNYSSELNVNALLLGDSALYLCASSLGPTNTEAFFGQGTRLTVV.

The chain employs TRBV4-3 and TRBJ2-7, with D unclear. Germline CDR1 LGHNA, CDR2 YSLEER. Between the trimmed V and J ends, which lost 4 bases and 3 bases, there was a span of 16 bases. The CDR3 totals 15 residues. CDR3 in amino acids: CASSPVVSRHYEQYF. The CDR3 DNA is TGCGCCAGCAGCCCGGTCGTGTCCAGGCACTACGAGCAGTACTTC.

CDR3 sequence (DNA): TGTGCCAGCAGACCGGACAACACAGATACGCAGTATTTT. It yields the protein CASRPDNTDTQYF. The chain couples TRBV7-9 to TRBJ2-3; D may be TRBD1 (5 bases). This CDR3 contains 13 residues. V lost 6 bases to trimming and J lost 2 bases, with 9 bases between them. Germline V lookup: CDR1 SEHNR, CDR2 FQNEAQ (reference sequence).

The V call is TRBV5-4, the J call TRBJ1-2; TRBD1 agrees at 7 bases. Germline CDR1 reads SGHNT; CDR2 reads YYREEE (reference sequence). The CDR3 covers 14 residues. The trim removed 4 bases at V and 5 bases at J, leaving 8 bases unmatched. The CDR3 is CASSTPGQTYGYTF. CDR3 DNA: TGTGCCAGCAGCACCCCGGGACAGACTTATGGCTACACCTTC.

This chain links TRBV4-1 with TRBJ1-3; D gene uncertain. Trimming stripped 8 bases from V and 0 bases from J, with 23 bases between. Germline V gives CDR1 MGHRA, CDR2 YSYEKL. The CDR3 loop spans 18 amino acids. The CDR3 DNA sequence: TGCGCCAGCCGAAGCGGACGGCTAGCTCTAGACTCTGGAAACACCATATATTTT. It translates to CASRSGRLALDSGNTIYF.

The CDR3 DNA reads TGCGCCAGCAGTCTGAGGGTGCGGGGGGTCAGCTCCTACAATGAGCAGTTCTTC. It yields the protein CASSLRVRGVSSYNEQFF. V and J are TRBV4-1 and TRBJ2-1, with 8 bases identical to TRBD2. The V and J ends lost 6 bases and 0 bases, in that order; junction bases with no gene match: 13. Germline V gene data show CDR1 as MGHRA and CDR2 as YSYEKL. This CDR3 is 18 amino acids long.

V is TRBV4-2 and J is TRBJ2-1; 8 nucleotides agree with TRBD2. The germline gives CDR1 LGHNA, CDR2 YNFKEQ. V lost 1 base, J lost 7 bases, and 3 bases stayed unmatched. The CDR3 loop spans 14 amino acids. The CDR3 DNA reads TGTGCCAGCAGCCAAGCCCGGGGGGGGAATGAGCAGTTCTTC. Encoded protein: CASSQARGGNEQFF.

The chain is built from TRBV7-3 and TRBJ1-2; D is unresolved. V lost 5 bases and J 3 bases, leaving 10 bases between the germline ends. Per the germline V gene, CDR1 is SGHTA and CDR2 is FQGTGA. The CDR3 loop spans 13 amino acids. Written as DNA, the CDR3 is TGTGCCAGCAGCCCGGACCCCTACTATGGCTACACCTTC. This sequence encodes CASSPDPYYGYTF.

The chain combines TRBV5-1 with TRBJ2-5, with D tentatively TRBD2 (6 bases). The CDR3 runs 14 residues. Per germline, CDR1 SGHRS and CDR2 YFSETQ. Deletions cut 3 bases from V and 1 base from J, with 10 bases between. The CDR3 DNA follows: TGCGCCAGCAGCTGGGGGACTTCCCAAGAGACCCAGTACTTC. This gives the protein CASSWGTSQETQYF. Filled out from reference TRBV5-1 and TRBJ2-5, the complete variable domain reads KAGVTQTPRYLIKTRGQQVTLSCSPISGHRSVSWYQQTPGQGLQFLFEYFSETQRNKGNFPGRFSGRQFSNSRSEMNVSTLELGDSALYLCASSWGTSQETQYFGPGTRLLVL.

This clone was observed a few times. The chain employs TRBV4-3 and TRBJ2-2; TRBD1 might be the D (6 bases). CDR1 is LGHNA, CDR2 YSLEER, per germline. This CDR3 has 17 amino acids. Trimming took 3 bases from V and 0 from J, leaving 14 bases between them. This CDR3 reads CASSHPTGRSNTGELFF. The CDR3 DNA follows: TGCGCCAGCAGCCACCCGACAGGTCGATCGAACACCGGGGAGCTGTTTTTT.

This chain joins TRBV6-5 and TRBJ2-7, with D perhaps being TRBD1 or TRBD2 (5 bases each). V shed 7 bases and J shed 2 bases, with 12 bases lying between them. Germline-derived CDR1 and CDR2 are MNHEY and SVGAGI. CDR3 length equals 13 residues. The CDR3 DNA reads as TGTGCCAGCAAACGGGGCAGGGCCTACGAGCAGTACTTC. As protein: CASKRGRAYEQYF.

The chain couples TRBV14 to TRBJ2-7; D is unresolved. Deletions cut 0 bases from V and 1 base from J, with 7 bases between. The CDR3 totals 14 residues. Germline assignment: CDR1 SGHDN and CDR2 FVKESK. The CDR3: CASSQDSESYEQYF. The CDR3 DNA sequence: TGTGCCAGCAGCCAAGACAGCGAGTCCTACGAGCAGTACTTC.

V gene TRBV5-4 combines with J gene TRBJ1-1; 12 bases agree with TRBD1. Germline trimming cut 1 base from V and 4 bases from J; bases unmatched to any gene: 8. The CDR3 totals 17 residues. Germline lookup yields CDR1 SGHNT and CDR2 YYREEE (reference sequence). The CDR3 sequence is CASSLQGQGAFGTEAFF. DNA of the CDR3: TGTGCCAGCAGCTTGCAGGGACAGGGGGCTTTTGGCACTGAAGCTTTCTTT.

The chain joins TRBV27 to TRBJ1-1; D is perhaps TRBD1 (5 bases). V dropped 5 bases and J dropped 3 bases, with 16 bases sitting between them. Germline CDR1 reads MNHEY; CDR2 reads SMNVEV (reference sequence). The CDR3 length is 15 residues. For the CDR3, the DNA is TGTGCCAGCAGTACCTCCAGCGACAGCGACACTGAAGCTTTCTTT. It yields the protein CASSTSSDSDTEAFF.

The rearrangement joins TRBV5-1 to TRBJ2-3; TRBD2 agrees at 7 bases. The trim removed 3 bases at V and 6 bases at J, leaving 13 bases unmatched. This CDR3 region has 16 residues. Germline CDR1 is SGHRS and CDR2 is YFSETQ. For the CDR3, the DNA is TGCGCCAGCAGCTCGGTACTAGGGAGGGAGCCGGATACGCAGTATTTT. Its translation is CASSSVLGREPDTQYF. The entire variable domain, with the rest obtained from reference TRBV5-1 and TRBJ2-3, is as follows: KAGVTQTPRYLIKTRGQQVTLSCSPISGHRSVSWYQQTPGQGLQFLFEYFSETQRNKGNFPGRFSGRQFSNSRSEMNVSTLELGDSALYLCASSSVLGREPDTQYFGPGTRLTVL.

This sequence joins TRBV30 and TRBJ2-6, with D hard to call. Germline V gives CDR1 GTSNPN, CDR2 SVGIG (reference sequence). There are 15 residues in the CDR3. The germline V and J ends were trimmed by 3 bases and 0 bases, with 9 bases remaining between them. In nucleotides, the CDR3 is TGTGCCTGGAGAATGGGCCTCTCTGGGGCCAACGTCCTGACTTTC. Translation: CAWRMGLSGANVLTF.